This T cell receptor beta chain came from a study of response to subunit inactivated influenza vaccine (dated by TCRdb to 2017 to 2018). Background for the entire study: The study used deep quantitative T cell receptor repertoire profiling to track responses to a trivalent subunit inactivated influenza vaccine.

Paper-wide results and their limitations: According to the authors, only a limited number of new T cells may be recruited by each seasonal influenza vaccination.

This clonotype was seen a few times. Its antigen target is currently unknown. Base qualities are missing; no much larger clone stands one base away. The method was RT-PCR. The listed sequencing device is Illumina HiSeq 2500. The public reads were quality trimmed at Q25 with fastp and then assembled into clones with MiXCR by TCRdb, keeping productive beta chains. For every CDR3 protein sequence, its rows merge into one entry that carries the most common genes and DNA. Within this sample are approximately 680,000 distinct CDR3 sequences, with about 15% of them counted one time only. Jointly, the top ten make up 11% of the sample. The trim is 4 bases for V and 0 bases for J, with a gap of 7 bases between the germline ends. The CDR3 runs 14 residues from the cysteine to the phenylalanine. Only the CDR3 region is kept as DNA, spanning 42 bases read in frame from base 1. Looking up the germline V gene yields CDR1 MNHEY and CDR2 SVGAGI.

The material sequenced was PBMCs from blood, taken less than 13 days after vaccination. The receptor was derived from a man over 45 who received an inactivated influenza vaccine. Donor details come from another sample of the same person, matched by shared clones. The rearranged segments are TRBV6-5 and TRBJ2-1; the D gene is not confidently resolved. Here the CDR3 is given as CASSLKGSYNEQFF. The sequenced DNA: TGTGCCAGCAGTTTAAAGGGCTCCTACAATGAGCAGTTCTTC.